This TCR beta chain was identified in a study of OX40 agonist ivuxolimab in advanced cancers. Study results and limitations: Averaging showed that CD8+ T cells had more expanded clones than CD4+ did. A proportion of nonresponders additionally exhibited low normalized T-cell clonal expansion.

TCRdb keeps only in-frame clones here, not all; method: immunoSEQ multiplex PCR. The top ten clones hold 1.1% to 1.5% of a sample with about 25,000 clones, roughly 75% of them seen once. The germline CDR1 and CDR2 sequences are LNHDA and SQIVND (reference sequence). The ends were cut back, 7 bases at V and 2 bases at J, with 14 bases in the middle. There are 14 residues in the CDR3. This clone was picked up a small number of times. The antigen is unknown. The sequence was obtained from an adult with an advanced solid tumor such as melanoma, head and neck, liver or kidney cancer. The J gene is TRBJ2-5, the V gene TRBV19, with D uncertain. The starting material was CD4+ or CD8+ T cells sorted from blood, obtained in a trial of the OX40 agonist ivuxolimab. DNA of the CDR3: TGTGCCAGTAATCCCCAGGTCGGACAAGAGACCCAGTACTTC. This encodes CASNPQVGQETQYF.